One sample yielded the 18 T cell receptor beta chains listed below, sequenced in a study of molecular identifiers for immune sequencing clone quantification. In TCRdb, the PCR reads were re-called with MiXCR into one record per CDR3 protein. The data contain under 650,000 distinct CDR3 sequences, 20% of them seen just once; the ten biggest clones take up roughly 0.83%. Sequences were obtained from naive CD8+ T cells from blood, with Jurkat cell RNA spiked in. As for subset: FACS-sorted CD8+CD4-CCR7+CD45RA+ naive T cells. The receptors shown here come from a human donor in good health. Some libraries in this study had Jurkat cell RNA spiked in.

The V call is TRBV30, the J call TRBJ2-7; tentatively, D is TRBD1 (5 bases). The V and J ends lost 7 bases and 0 bases respectively, with 19 bases between them. This CDR3 region has 15 residues. Germline values: CDR1 GTSNPN, CDR2 SVGIG (reference sequence). The chain's CDR3 is CAYKSRVRSSYEQYF. In DNA, the CDR3 is TGTGCCTATAAAAGCAGGGTCCGCAGCTCCTACGAGCAGTACTTC.

The rearrangement joins TRBV25-1 to TRBJ2-7, with D possibly being TRBD1 (5 bases). Trimming pared 1 base from V and 2 bases from J, leaving 12 bases between. The CDR3 spans 15 residues. CDR1 is MGHDK and CDR2 is SYGVNS in the germline V gene. Here the CDR3 reads CASSELVGVTYEQYF. CDR3 coding DNA: TGTGCCAGCAGTGAATTGGTAGGGGTAACCTACGAGCAGTACTTC.

The table lists this clonotype with a few counts. The CDR3 here is CASSQVVLTELLNTEAFF. The CDR3 nucleotides are TGTGCCAGCAGCCAAGTGGTATTGACAGAGCTTCTTAACACTGAAGCTTTCTTT. This sequence joins TRBV4-2 and TRBJ1-1, with D perhaps TRBD1 (5 bases). The V gene lost 1 base and the J gene lost 2 bases, with 20 bases spanning the gap. CDR3 length: 18 residues. Looked up from germline, CDR1 is LGHNA and CDR2 is YNFKEQ.

This clonotype has more than one count but fewer than ten. The chain uses TRBV30 and TRBJ2-2, with D uncertain. Trimming took 2 bases from V and 6 from J, leaving 7 bases between them. Germline assignment: CDR1 GTSNPN and CDR2 SVGIG (reference sequence). The CDR3 loop spans 12 amino acids. This CDR3 is CAWSIGSGELFF. CDR3 nucleotides: TGTGCCTGGAGTATAGGGTCCGGGGAGCTGTTTTTT.

This clonotype was seen repeatedly, ten times or more. The chain is built from TRBV6-5 and TRBJ1-5; D gene unclear. CDR1 MNHEY and CDR2 SVGAGI come from the germline V gene. The CDR3 totals 13 residues. V gave up 0 bases and J gave up 7 bases, with 7 bases separating them. Here the CDR3 DNA reads TGTGCCAGCAGTTACTCTGGTGAGCAGCCCCAGCATTTT. Protein product: CASSYSGEQPQHF.

A note on this clonotype: A much bigger clone sits one base away, suggesting this may be a read error. The V call is TRBV21-1, the J call TRBJ2-3. TRBV21-1 is marked as a pseudogene. This CDR3 spans 18 amino acids. The CDR3 sequence is CASNKGKTGLFSTDTQYF. In DNA, the CDR3 is TGTGCCAGCAACAAAGGGAAGACTGGCCTTTTTAGCACAGATACGCAGTATTTT.

In this sample, this clonotype turned up many times. V usage is TRBV9 and J usage is TRBJ1-1; D is uncertain. Germline loops: CDR1 SGDLS, CDR2 YYNGEE. Trimming removed 4 bases at V and 1 base at J, with 17 bases between. The CDR3 has 16 amino acids. CDR3 residues: CASSPRGRERNTEAFF. CDR3 sequence (DNA): TGTGCCAGCAGCCCCCGAGGGAGGGAGAGGAACACTGAAGCTTTCTTT.

On this clonotype: The conserved phenylalanine or tryptophan is not found at the CDR3 terminus, so this likely reflects a read error. It is unclear where the CDR3 begins or ends on the DNA, so no DNA is shown, and the CDR3 is as TCRdb lists it. The rearrangement uses TRBV4-1 and TRBJ2-5; the tabulated D call, TRBD1, remains unverified against the DNA. The CDR3 has 16 residues if both end residues are counted. The germline CDR1 and CDR2 sequences are MGHRA and YSYEKL. CDR3 sequence reads: CASSQSWGGPEETRYL.

The rearrangement links TRBV11-2 to TRBJ2-5; 10 bases are a match to TRBD2. With 5 bases clipped from V and 4 bases from J, the junction kept 19 bases outside the gene matches. This CDR3 has 19 amino acids. Germline V gene lookup returns CDR1 SGHAT and CDR2 FQNNGV. The CDR3 protein is CASSTPTGSGGGPRETQYF. The CDR3 nucleotides read TGTGCCAGCAGCACGCCGACAGGGAGCGGGGGGGGGCCCCGAGAGACCCAGTACTTC.

For this clonotype: This likely stems from a read error, as it lies one base from a far larger clone. This rearrangement joins TRBV4-1 to TRBJ1-6; no clear D gene. CDR1 is MGHRA, CDR2 YSYEKL, per germline. CDR3 size: 13 residues. The CDR3 DNA sequence: TGCGCCAGCAGCCAGGCCGGGAATTCACTCCTCCACTTT. As protein: CASSQAGNSLLHF.

This clonotype was counted ten times or more. The CDR3 DNA sequence: TGTGCCAGCAGAAAAGGATTCCGGGACCCCCAGGGAGCAGATACGCAGTATTTT. Encoded protein: CASRKGFRDPQGADTQYF. The chain carries TRBV6-5 and TRBJ2-3, with D perhaps given as TRBD1 or TRBD2 (5 bases each). Trimming took 6 bases from V and 4 from J, leaving 26 bases between them. CDR3 size: 18 residues. CDR1 and CDR2 (germline): MNHEY, SVGAGI.

In this sample, this clonotype turned up many times. J is TRBJ2-3 and V is TRBV5-6; the D gene is possibly TRBD2 (6 bases). V was cut by 3 bases and J by 4 bases, with 18 bases left in between. Germline CDR1 is SGHDT and CDR2 is YYEEEE. The CDR3 is made up of 16 amino acids. CDR3 bases: TGTGCCAGCAGCTCCACCTCAAAGCGGGTTGCAGATACGCAGTATTTT. Amino acids: CASSSTSKRVADTQYF.

As regards this clonotype: A read error may be the cause here, since a much bigger clone is one base away. Without the conserved terminal phenylalanine or tryptophan, this CDR3 likely stems from a read error. This chain uses TRBV3-1 with TRBJ1-5; 9 bases agree with TRBD1. The germline CDR1 and CDR2 sequences are LGHDT and YNNKEL (reference sequence). This CDR3 is built from 14 residues. The V and J ends lost 1 base and 5 bases, in that order; junction bases with no gene match: 0. In nucleotides, the CDR3 is TGTGCCAGCAGCCAAGGACAGGGGGATCAGCCCCAGCATTCT. Its translation is CASSQGQGDQPQHS.

This clonotype was picked up many times. The gene calls are TRBV5-1 and TRBJ2-3; TRBD1 might be the D (6 bases). V lost 7 bases to trimming and J lost 5 bases, with 14 bases between them. This CDR3 region has 13 residues. Germline V CDR1 and CDR2: SGHRS, YFSETQ. The CDR3 region is CASFGEGVDTQYF. The CDR3 bases are TGCGCCAGCTTCGGTGAGGGGGTAGATACGCAGTATTTT.

Of note for this clonotype: Possible read error: a much larger clone is one base away. The rearrangement uses TRBV7-9 and TRBJ2-5; D is perhaps TRBD1 or TRBD2 (6 bases each). The CDR3 loop spans 13 amino acids. CDR1 and CDR2 (germline): SEHNR, FQNEAQ (reference sequence). The CDR3: CAISPGALETQYF. DNA for the CDR3: TGTGCCATCAGCCCGGGGGCTTTAGAGACCCAGTACTTC.

This clonotype was observed many times. The chain carries TRBV7-2 and TRBJ2-7; 11 bases line up with TRBD2. Germline trimming cut 9 bases from V and 3 bases from J; bases unmatched to any gene: 4. From germline, CDR1 is SGHTA and CDR2 FQGNSA. This CDR3 has 13 residues. CDR3: CASRLAGNYEQYF. The CDR3 DNA reads as TGTGCCAGTCGACTAGCGGGAAACTACGAGCAGTACTTC.

This clonotype was detected a few times. The V call is TRBV7-3, the J call TRBJ2-7, with D possibly called TRBD1 or TRBD2 (5 bases each). V lost 3 bases and J 3 bases, leaving 12 bases between the germline ends. Germline V gives CDR1 SGHTA, CDR2 FQGTGA. The CDR3 contains 14 residues. Here the CDR3 DNA reads TGTGCCAGCAGCTTTGGGGGACGATACTACGAGCAGTACTTC. Its translation is CASSFGGRYYEQYF.

This rearrangement joins TRBV20-1 to TRBJ1-2, with D perhaps matching TRBD1 (5 bases). The V and J ends lost 3 bases and 8 bases respectively, with 13 bases between them. This CDR3 comprises 12 residues. Germline CDR1 DFQATT, CDR2 SNEGSKA (reference sequence). The CDR3 spells CSASNVGAGYTF. The DNA for the CDR3 is TGCAGTGCTAGCAACGTCGGGGCCGGCTACACCTTC.